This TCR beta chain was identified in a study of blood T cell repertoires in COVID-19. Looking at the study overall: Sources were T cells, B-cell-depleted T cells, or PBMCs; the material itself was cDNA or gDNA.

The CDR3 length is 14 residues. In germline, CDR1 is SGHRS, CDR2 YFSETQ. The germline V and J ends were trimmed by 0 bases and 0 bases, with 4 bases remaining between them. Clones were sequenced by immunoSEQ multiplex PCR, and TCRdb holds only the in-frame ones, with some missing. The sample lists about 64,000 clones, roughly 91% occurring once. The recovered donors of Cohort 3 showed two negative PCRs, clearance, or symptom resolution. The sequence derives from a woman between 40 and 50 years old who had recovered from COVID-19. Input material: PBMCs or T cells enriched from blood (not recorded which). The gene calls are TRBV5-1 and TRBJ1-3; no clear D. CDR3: CASSLAFSGNTIYF. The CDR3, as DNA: TGCGCCAGCAGCTTGGCCTTCTCTGGAAACACCATATATTTT.